Listed below are T cell receptor beta chains from one sample, sequenced in a study of cytomegalovirus exposure and HLA in healthy donors. Profiling relied on immunoSEQ multiplex PCR, and the TCRdb table lists in-frame clones only, not all of them. The data contain under 200,000 clones, roughly 77% of them singletons. Sample: PBMCs. These receptors were collected from a male donor in good health and CMV-seropositive. Both conserved end residues are part of each CDR3. The D gene is left open where the match is weak. The size entry is marked missing in some rows and otherwise reads once, few, many or a size class.

clone_size	v_call	d_call	j_call	cdr3_aa	cdr3_nt
NA	TRBV6-6	NA	TRBJ1-2	CASSTRDTNYGYTF	TGTGCCAGCAGCACCCGGGACACTAACTATGGCTACACCTTC
NA	TRBV29-1	TRBD1	TRBJ1-1	CSVDEAPVGGNEAFF	TGCAGCGTTGATGAAGCCCCGGTAGGGGGCAATGAAGCTTTCTTT
NA	TRBV5-6	NA	TRBJ1-2	CASSLQGTGYTF	TGTGCCAGCAGCTTACAGGGTACTGGCTACACCTTC
NA	TRBV7-2	TRBD1	TRBJ2-7	CASSPQTGNSYEQYF	TGTGCCAGCAGCCCTCAGACAGGGAACTCCTACGAGCAGTACTTC
NA	TRBV4-3	NA	TRBJ2-3	CASSEEGPSSTDTQYF	TGCGCCAGCAGCGAGGAAGGCCCCAGTAGCACAGATACGCAGTATTTT
NA	TRBV18	NA	TRBJ2-1	CASGRSRYNEQFF	TGTGCCAGCGGGAGGAGCAGATACAATGAGCAGTTCTTC
NA	TRBV10-3	TRBD2	TRBJ2-2	CAIRGTSGTNTGELFF	TGTGCCATCAGGGGGACTAGCGGGACAAACACCGGGGAGCTGTTTTTT
NA	TRBV7-9	TRBD1	TRBJ1-6	CASSSSGQENNSPLHF	TGTGCCAGCAGCTCAAGTGGACAGGAAAATAATTCACCCCTCCACTTT
NA	TRBV5-1	NA	TRBJ2-1	CASSLDAGSYNEQFF	TGCGCCAGCAGCTTGGACGCGGGGTCCTACAATGAGCAGTTCTTC
NA	TRBV6-6	NA	TRBJ2-2	CASSYGRTTNTGELFF	TGTGCCAGCAGTTACGGTAGGACAACGAACACCGGGGAGCTGTTTTTT
once	TRBV19	NA	TRBJ1-5	CASSMVSYNQPQHF	TGTGCCAGTAGTATGGTCAGTTACAATCAGCCCCAGCATTTT
NA	TRBV7-9	NA	TRBJ1-1	CSSSSRGTEAFF	TGTTCCAGCAGCTCCAGGGGAACTGAAGCTTTCTTT
NA	TRBV5-1	NA	TRBJ2-1	CASSLVTAEQFF	TGCGCCAGCAGCTTGGTGACTGCCGAACAGTTCTTC
NA	TRBV19	NA	TRBJ2-2	CASSIELARGTGELFF	TGTGCCAGTAGTATAGAACTAGCTCGTGGCACCGGGGAGCTGTTTTTT
NA	TRBV27	NA	TRBJ2-1	CASSFLNGLYNEQFF	TGTGCCAGCAGTTTTCTCAACGGTCTCTACAATGAGCAGTTCTTC
once	TRBV4-1	NA	TRBJ2-2	CASSQAGGNTGELFF	TGCGCCAGCAGCCAAGCTGGCGGAAACACCGGGGAGCTGTTTTTT
NA	TRBV21-1	NA	TRBJ1-2	CARRDRAYGYTF	TGTGCCAGGAGGGACAGGGCCTATGGCTACACCTTC
NA	TRBV25-1	NA	TRBJ2-1	CASSESVGGRDEQFF	TGTGCCAGCAGTGAATCTGTGGGGGGGCGCGATGAGCAGTTCTTC
NA	TRBV28	TRBD2	TRBJ2-7	CASSNLAGPSSYEQYF	TGTGCCAGCAGCAACCTAGCGGGGCCGTCCTCCTACGAGCAGTACTTC
NA	TRBV14	NA	TRBJ2-1	CASSHLGAVSYNEQFF	TGTGCCAGCAGCCACCTAGGGGCGGTCTCCTACAATGAGCAGTTCTTC
NA	TRBV19	NA	TRBJ2-7	CASSPEEGYSYEQYF	TGTGCCAGTAGTCCCGAGGAGGGGTACTCCTACGAGCAGTACTTC
NA	TRBV7-9	NA	TRBJ1-5	CASSLSGNQPQHF	TGTGCCAGCAGCTTATCAGGCAATCAGCCCCAGCATTTT
NA	TRBV5-6	TRBD2	TRBJ2-7	CASSSLAGPTYEQYF	TGTGCCAGCAGCTCTTTAGCGGGGCCAACCTACGAGCAGTACTTC
NA	TRBV7-2	NA	TRBJ2-2	CASSSTGTYTGELFF	TGTGCCAGCAGCTCCACGGGGACTTACACCGGGGAGCTGTTTTTT
NA	TRBV7-9	TRBD1	TRBJ1-4	CSSSFGQGREKLFF	TGTTCCAGCAGCTTCGGACAGGGGAGGGAAAAACTGTTTTTT
NA	TRBV6-5	NA	TRBJ1-5	CASSSNNSPNQPQHF	TGTGCCAGCAGTTCCAACAACAGTCCCAATCAGCCCCAGCATTTT
NA	TRBV28	TRBD2	TRBJ2-7	CASSLVGLLAGASSTYEQYF	TGTGCCAGCAGTTTGGTAGGGCTACTAGCGGGAGCTTCTTCCACGTACGAGCAGTACTTC
NA	TRBV4-3	TRBD1	TRBJ2-7	CASSQDLTGAEGYEQYF	TGCGCCAGCAGCCAAGACCTGACAGGGGCGGAGGGGTACGAGCAGTACTTC
NA	TRBV7-2	NA	TRBJ1-2	CASSLERMNGYTF	TGTGCCAGCAGCTTAGAGAGGATGAATGGCTACACCTTC
NA	TRBV4-3	TRBD1	TRBJ2-7	CASSQEGTGVYGQYF	TGCGCCAGCAGCCAAGAGGGGACAGGAGTCTACGGGCAGTACTTC
NA	TRBV4-3	TRBD2	TRBJ2-7	CASSRAGTSGLNEQYF	TGCGCCAGCAGCAGAGCTGGTACTAGCGGGCTCAACGAGCAGTACTTC
NA	TRBV30	NA	TRBJ1-1	CAWSNRVETEAFF	TGTGCCTGGAGTAACAGGGTAGAAACTGAAGCTTTCTTT
NA	TRBV6-5	NA	TRBJ1-6	CASSRRDPNSPLHF	TGTGCCAGCAGCAGGCGGGACCCAAATTCACCCCTCCACTTT
NA	TRBV18	TRBD1	TRBJ2-5	CASSPYGGTGDETQYF	TGTGCCAGCTCACCATACGGCGGGACAGGGGACGAGACCCAGTACTTC
NA	TRBV27	NA	TRBJ1-3	CASSLSGGGSGNTIYF	TGTGCCAGCAGTTTATCAGGGGGTGGATCTGGAAACACCATATATTTT
NA	TRBV6-5	NA	TRBJ1-3	CASSQPGMDTIYF	TGTGCCAGCAGCCAGCCCGGGATGGACACCATATATTTT
NA	TRBV5-1	NA	TRBJ2-6	CASSFGVEAGANVLTF	TGCGCCAGCAGCTTCGGGGTGGAGGCTGGGGCCAACGTCCTGACTTTC
NA	TRBV4-3	TRBD1	TRBJ2-7	CASSQVLGTGGGEQYF	TGCGCCAGCAGCCAAGTACTCGGGACAGGGGGTGGAGAGCAGTACTTC
NA	TRBV7-2	TRBD2	TRBJ2-3	CASSLLAGVIDTQYF	TGTGCCAGCAGCTTGCTAGCGGGAGTAATAGATACGCAGTATTTT
NA	TRBV15	NA	TRBJ2-5	CATSRDRGASVETQYF	TGTGCCACCAGCAGAGATCGGGGGGCTAGCGTTGAGACCCAGTACTTC
NA	TRBV4-2	TRBD1	TRBJ1-2	CASSQVQGAGYGYTF	TGTGCCAGCAGCCAAGTGCAGGGGGCGGGCTATGGCTACACCTTC
NA	TRBV25-1	TRBD2	TRBJ2-1	CASSDGGTTYNEQFF	TGTGCCAGCAGTGATGGCGGGACTACCTACAATGAGCAGTTCTTC
NA	TRBV15	TRBD1	TRBJ2-1	CATSRGWGQANEQFF	TGTGCCACCAGCAGAGGGTGGGGACAGGCCAATGAGCAGTTCTTC
NA	TRBV5-1	NA	TRBJ1-2	CASSFDSNGYTF	TGCGCCAGCAGCTTCGACAGTAATGGCTACACCTTC
NA	TRBV19	NA	TRBJ1-1	CASSSLPVRSTEAFF	TGTGCCAGTAGCTCACTACCAGTGAGAAGCACTGAAGCTTTCTTT
NA	TRBV6-6	TRBD1	TRBJ2-7	CASSRDRGRYEQYF	TGTGCCAGCAGCCGGGACAGGGGGCGCTACGAGCAGTACTTC
NA	TRBV15	TRBD1	TRBJ2-7	CATSRDQGAAYF	TGTGCCACCAGCAGAGACCAGGGGGCGGCGTACTTC
NA	TRBV29-1	TRBD1	TRBJ1-2	CSVRDRVLYGYTF	TGCAGCGTCCGGGACAGGGTACTCTATGGCTACACCTTC
NA	TRBV7-3	NA	TRBJ1-4	CASSLSGTMGEKLFF	TGTGCCAGCAGCTTATCCGGGACAATGGGGGAAAAACTGTTTTTT
NA	TRBV18	TRBD1	TRBJ2-7	CASSSGTAYEQYF	TGTGCCAGCTCATCCGGGACAGCCTACGAGCAGTACTTC
NA	TRBV15	TRBD1	TRBJ1-1	CATSPTGTGARNTEAFF	TGTGCCACCAGCCCTACCGGGACAGGAGCGAGGAACACTGAAGCTTTCTTT
NA	TRBV9	TRBD1	TRBJ2-5	CASSWKGALMGEETQYF	TGTGCCAGCAGCTGGAAGGGGGCCTTGATGGGGGAAGAGACCCAGTACTTC
NA	TRBV7-2	TRBD2	TRBJ2-5	CASSLPSGVAETQYF	TGTGCCAGCAGCTTACCTAGCGGTGTTGCGGAGACCCAGTACTTC
NA	TRBV18	TRBD1	TRBJ2-7	CASRSRQGNYEQYF	TGTGCCAGCCGGTCTCGACAGGGGAACTACGAGCAGTACTTC
few	TRBV5-1	NA	TRBJ1-2	CASSSSGWSYGYTF	TGCGCCAGCAGCTCCTCAGGGTGGAGCTATGGCTACACCTTC